This TCR beta chain was observed in a study of graft-versus-host responses after intestinal transplantation. Germline V gene lookup returns CDR1 MNHEY and CDR2 SVGAGI. V was clipped by 6 bases and J by 8 bases, with 7 bases between them. There are 10 residues in the CDR3. Produced via immunoSEQ multiplex PCR; TCRdb's table is partial and in-frame only. The sample includes some 83,000 clones, around 92% of them seen just once. With respect to this clone: No antigen is known for it.

Study results and limitations: Detected in recipient marrow were GvH clones, some of which were first observed in ileum or blood. Levels of circulating GvH clones at their peak were associated with early post-transplant HvG declines.

The TCR originated in a human donor who received an intestinal transplant. The sample consisted of unstimulated CD4+ T cells sorted from spleen or lymph node cells, taken before intestinal transplant. The chain uses TRBV6-5 and TRBJ1-2; D unresolved. CDR3 bases: TGTGCCAGCAGATTAGCAGGCTACACCTTC. It translates to CASRLAGYTF.